The clone carrying this T cell receptor (beta chain) has at least ten counts. Antigen specificity is unknown. These data originate in a study of neurological immune-mediated disorders. Study-wide points: The absence of shared CDR3 amino acid sequences among expanded clones across subjects suggests private repertoires in all groups.

Synthesis of cDNA was accomplished via 5'RACE employing 10-nucleotide random UMIs. TCRdb reanalysed the 5' RACE reads using MiXCR and keeps one entry per CDR3 protein. The data contain about 59,000 distinct CDR3 sequences, nearly 25% of them singletons. Time point specified: technical triplicate 2. The starting material, 2 million PBMCs stored at -80 C, gave rise to the unsorted libraries. The sequence was collected from a man between 60 and 75 years old with HTLV-1-associated myelopathy (HAM/TSP). The sample comprised PBMCs.

The CDR3 region has the DNA TGCAGCGTCCTCCAGAGGGGGACTAGCGGACTCGGGGAGCTGTTTTTT. Translation gives CSVLQRGTSGLGELFF. V is TRBV29-1 and J is TRBJ2-2; 11 bases map to TRBD2. J lost 7 bases, V lost 6 bases, and 13 bases had no gene match. Germline loops: CDR1 SQVTM, CDR2 ANQGSEA. The CDR3 runs to 16 residues.